This section outlines one T cell receptor (beta chain) sequence together with its context. What it binds is not known. The naive CD8 population came from CD45RO-negative cells selected for CCR7, without terminally differentiated effector memory CD45RA+ cells. Adult Caucasians living in Nashville, Tennessee made up all of the donors. This specimen belongs to a study of shared clonotypes between healthy human individuals. Study in general: Per donor, three plates held CD4 naive cells, three held CD4 memory, two held CD8 naive and one held CD8 memory. Study-level points and caveats: Among donors, clonotype sharing was expected to be affected by sequencing depth. Between a few donors, naive CD4 clonotypes were shared at a level of around 5.1%.

Generated by immunoSEQ multiplex PCR, the TCRdb table keeps only in-frame clones and is missing some. The repertoire holds around 2.1 million clones, with about 92% as singletons. Trimming took off 7 bases at V and 0 bases at J, with 19 bases between the two ends. Looked up from germline, CDR1 is SNHLY and CDR2 is FYNNEI. This CDR3 comprises 17 residues. The material sequenced was naive CD8+ T cells from PBMCs. This TCR was recovered from a man between 18 and 29 years old in good health. Some clones in this sample may be carry-over from other donors' samples. V gene TRBV2 combines with J gene TRBJ2-1; no clear D gene. In DNA, the CDR3 is TGTGCCAGCACCATCAGTCCTCGCGCGACCTCCTACAATGAGCAGTTCTTC. Encoded protein: CASTISPRATSYNEQFF.